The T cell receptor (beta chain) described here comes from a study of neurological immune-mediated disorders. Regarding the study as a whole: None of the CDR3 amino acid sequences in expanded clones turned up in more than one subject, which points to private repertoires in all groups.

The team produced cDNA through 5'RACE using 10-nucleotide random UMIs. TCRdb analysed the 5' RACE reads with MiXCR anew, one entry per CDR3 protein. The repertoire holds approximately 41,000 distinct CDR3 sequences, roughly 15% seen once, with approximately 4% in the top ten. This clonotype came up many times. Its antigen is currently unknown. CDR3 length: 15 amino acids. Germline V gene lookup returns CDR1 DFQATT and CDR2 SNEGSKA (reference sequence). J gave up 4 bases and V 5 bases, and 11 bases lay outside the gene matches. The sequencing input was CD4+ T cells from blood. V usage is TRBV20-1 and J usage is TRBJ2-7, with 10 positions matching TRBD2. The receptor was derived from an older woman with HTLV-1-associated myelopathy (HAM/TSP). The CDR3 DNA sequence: TGCAGTGCTCCCCACAGCGGGGGGGCTTGGTACGAGCAGTACTTC. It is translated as CSAPHSGGAWYEQYF.